The TCR beta chain described here comes from a study of tissue T cells after allogeneic stem cell transplantation. Sequencing of TCRbeta CDR3 at survey depth gave sequences and template counts. The protocol was immunoSEQ multiplex PCR, while the TCRdb copy is restricted to in-frame clones and leaves out a portion. The sample has roughly 9,000 clones, about 69% seen once; the top ten hold around 28%. Study observations and caveats: Within patients, tissue anatomy strongly shaped TCR repertoire composition. Tissue-detected TCR repertoire was only partly captured by blood and spleen T cells. The patient cohort was small and clinically heterogeneous, with limited sampling depth.

This CDR3 is built from 12 residues. Germline loops: CDR1 SQVTM, CDR2 ANQGSEA. V lost 6 bases to trimming and J lost 6 bases; unmatched junction nucleotides: 4. Regarding this clone: The antigen is undetermined.

The sequence derives from a male donor older than 55 with lung cancer. The chain has TRBV29-1 and TRBJ2-3, with TRBD2 matching 9 bases. Sequences were derived from tissue from the stomach, sampled at autopsy. DNA of the CDR3: TGCAGCGTCGGGACTAGCTCCGATACGCAGTATTTT. Protein: CSVGTSSDTQYF.